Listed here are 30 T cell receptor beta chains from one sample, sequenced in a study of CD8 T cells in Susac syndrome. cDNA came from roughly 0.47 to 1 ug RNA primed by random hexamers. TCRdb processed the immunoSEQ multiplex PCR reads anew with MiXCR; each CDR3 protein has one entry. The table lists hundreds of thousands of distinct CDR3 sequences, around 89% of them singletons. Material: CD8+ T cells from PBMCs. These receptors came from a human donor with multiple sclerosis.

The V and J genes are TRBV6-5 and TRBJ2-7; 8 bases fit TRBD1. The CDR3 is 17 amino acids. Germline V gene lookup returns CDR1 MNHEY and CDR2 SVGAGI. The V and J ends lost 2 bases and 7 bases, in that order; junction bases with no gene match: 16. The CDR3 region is CASSYPPGQGNWGEQYF. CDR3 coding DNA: TGTGCCAGCAGTTACCCACCTGGACAGGGAAACTGGGGGGAGCAGTACTTC.

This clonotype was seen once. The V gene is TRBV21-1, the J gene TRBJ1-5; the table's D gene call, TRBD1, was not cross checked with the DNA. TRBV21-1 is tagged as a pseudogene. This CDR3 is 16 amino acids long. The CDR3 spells CASSKDRGIRNQPQHF. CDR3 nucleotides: TGTGCCAGCAGCAAAGACAGGGGAATAAGGAATCAGCCCCAGCATTTT.

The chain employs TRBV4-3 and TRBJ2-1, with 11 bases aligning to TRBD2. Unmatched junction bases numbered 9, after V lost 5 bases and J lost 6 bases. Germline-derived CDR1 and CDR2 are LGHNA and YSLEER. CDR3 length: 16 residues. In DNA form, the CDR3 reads TGCGCCAGCAGCGGGTTAGCGGGGGGGCGAAGCAATGAGCAGTTCTTC. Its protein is CASSGLAGGRSNEQFF.

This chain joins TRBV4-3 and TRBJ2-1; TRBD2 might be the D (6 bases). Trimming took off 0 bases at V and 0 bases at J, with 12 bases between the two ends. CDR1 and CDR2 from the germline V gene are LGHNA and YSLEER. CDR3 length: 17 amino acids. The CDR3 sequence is CASSQDIGGASYNEQFF. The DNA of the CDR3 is TGCGCCAGCAGCCAAGATATAGGCGGGGCCTCCTACAATGAGCAGTTCTTC.

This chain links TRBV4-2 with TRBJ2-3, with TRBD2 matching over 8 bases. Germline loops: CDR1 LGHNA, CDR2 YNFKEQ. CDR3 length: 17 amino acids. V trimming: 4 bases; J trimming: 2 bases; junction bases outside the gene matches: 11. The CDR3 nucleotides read TGTGCCAGCAGCCCTCCTAGGGGTAGCGGGGTCACAGATACGCAGTATTTT. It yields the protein CASSPPRGSGVTDTQYF.

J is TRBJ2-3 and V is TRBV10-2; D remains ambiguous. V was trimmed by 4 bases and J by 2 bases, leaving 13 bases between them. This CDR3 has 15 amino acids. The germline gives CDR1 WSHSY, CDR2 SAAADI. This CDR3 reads CASSATRGFTDTQYF. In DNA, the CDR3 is TGCGCCAGCAGTGCCACCCGTGGATTCACAGATACGCAGTATTTT.

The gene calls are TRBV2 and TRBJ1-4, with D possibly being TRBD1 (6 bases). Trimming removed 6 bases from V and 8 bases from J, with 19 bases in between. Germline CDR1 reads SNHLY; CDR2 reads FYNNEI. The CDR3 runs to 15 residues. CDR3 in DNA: TGTGCCAGCAGGACTAAGACAGGAGGTAGAGAAAAACTGTTTTTT. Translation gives CASRTKTGGREKLFF.

The CDR3 reads CASSLGDRAQYF. For the CDR3, the DNA is TGTGCCAGCAGCTTAGGGGACAGGGCGCAGTATTTT. The genes are TRBV7-9 and TRBJ2-3; 9 nucleotides align to TRBD1. This CDR3 has 12 residues. J lost 10 bases, V lost 1 base, and 0 bases had no gene match. Germline lookup yields CDR1 SEHNR and CDR2 FQNEAQ (reference sequence). The full variable domain, completed using reference TRBV7-9 and TRBJ2-3, is DTGVSQNPRHKITKRGQNVTFRCDPISEHNRLYWYRQTLGQGPEFLTYFQNEAQLEKSRLLSDRFSAERPKGSFSTLEIQRTEQGDSAMYLCASSLGDRAQYFGPGTRLTVL.

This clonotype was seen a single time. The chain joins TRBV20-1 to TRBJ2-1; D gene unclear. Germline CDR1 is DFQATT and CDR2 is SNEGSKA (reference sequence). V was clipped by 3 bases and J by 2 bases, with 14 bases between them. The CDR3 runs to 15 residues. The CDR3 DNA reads TGCAGTGCTAGGTCGGTCACAGCAACCTACAATGAGCAGTTCTTC. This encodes CSARSVTATYNEQFF.

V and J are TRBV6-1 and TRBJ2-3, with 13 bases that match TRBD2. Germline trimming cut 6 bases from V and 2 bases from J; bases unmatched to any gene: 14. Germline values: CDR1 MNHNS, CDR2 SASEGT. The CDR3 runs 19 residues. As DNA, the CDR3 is TGTGCCAGCAGCCGCGGGACTAGCGGGACGATTGGGTCCACAGATACGCAGTATTTT. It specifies CASSRGTSGTIGSTDTQYF.

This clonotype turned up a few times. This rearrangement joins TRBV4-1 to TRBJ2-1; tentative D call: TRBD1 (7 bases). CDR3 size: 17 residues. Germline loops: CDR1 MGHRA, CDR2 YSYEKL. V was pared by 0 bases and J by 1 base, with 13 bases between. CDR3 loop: CASSQDPAGGSYNEQFF. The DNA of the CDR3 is TGCGCCAGCAGCCAAGATCCGGCAGGGGGGTCCTACAATGAGCAGTTCTTC.

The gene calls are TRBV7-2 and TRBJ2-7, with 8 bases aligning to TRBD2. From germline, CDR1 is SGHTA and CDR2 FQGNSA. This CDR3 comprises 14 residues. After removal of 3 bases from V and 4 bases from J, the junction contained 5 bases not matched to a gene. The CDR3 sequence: CASSFPGTRYEQYF. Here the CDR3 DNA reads TGTGCCAGCAGCTTTCCCGGGACTAGGTACGAGCAGTACTTC. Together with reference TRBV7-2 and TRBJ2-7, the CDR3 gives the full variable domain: GAGVSQSPSNKVTEKGKDVELRCDPISGHTALYWYRQSLGQGLEFLIYFQGNSAPDKSGLPSDRFSAERTGGSVSTLTIQRTQQEDSAVYLCASSFPGTRYEQYFGPGTRLTVT.

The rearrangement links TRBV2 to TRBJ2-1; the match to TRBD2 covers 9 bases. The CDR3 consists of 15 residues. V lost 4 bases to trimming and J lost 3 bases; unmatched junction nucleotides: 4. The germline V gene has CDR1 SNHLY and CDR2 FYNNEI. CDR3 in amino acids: CASSVPSGVYNEQFF. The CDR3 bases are TGTGCCAGCAGTGTTCCTAGCGGGGTCTACAATGAGCAGTTCTTC.

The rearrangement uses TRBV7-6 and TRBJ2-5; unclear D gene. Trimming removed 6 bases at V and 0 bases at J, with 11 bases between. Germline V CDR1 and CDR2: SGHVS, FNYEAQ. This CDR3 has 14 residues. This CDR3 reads CASSPTLYQETQYF. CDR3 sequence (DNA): TGTGCCAGCAGTCCCACTCTGTACCAAGAGACCCAGTACTTC.

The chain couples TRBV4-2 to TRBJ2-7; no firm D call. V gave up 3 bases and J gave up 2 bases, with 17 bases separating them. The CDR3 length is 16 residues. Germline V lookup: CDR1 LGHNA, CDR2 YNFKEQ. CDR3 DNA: TGTGCCAGCAGCCAGGGTATTATCGAATCAACCTACGAGCAGTACTTC. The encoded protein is CASSQGIIESTYEQYF.

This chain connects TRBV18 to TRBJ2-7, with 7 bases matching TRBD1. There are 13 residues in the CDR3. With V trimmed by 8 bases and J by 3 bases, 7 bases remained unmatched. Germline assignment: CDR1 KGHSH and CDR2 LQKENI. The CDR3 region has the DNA TGTGCCAGCAACGACAGGGAAGGCTACGAGCAGTACTTC. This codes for CASNDREGYEQYF.

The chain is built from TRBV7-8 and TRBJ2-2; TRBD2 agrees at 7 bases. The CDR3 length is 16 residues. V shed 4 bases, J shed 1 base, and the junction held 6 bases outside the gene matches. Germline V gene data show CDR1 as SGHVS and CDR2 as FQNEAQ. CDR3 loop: CASSYLAGVNTGELFF. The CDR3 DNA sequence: TGTGCCAGCAGCTACTTAGCGGGTGTGAACACCGGGGAGCTGTTTTTT.

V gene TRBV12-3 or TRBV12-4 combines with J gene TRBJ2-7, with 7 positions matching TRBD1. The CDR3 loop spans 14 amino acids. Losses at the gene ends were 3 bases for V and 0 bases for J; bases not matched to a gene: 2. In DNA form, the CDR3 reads TGTGCCAGCAGTTTTGGGACAGTCTCCTACGAGCAGTACTTC. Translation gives CASSFGTVSYEQYF.

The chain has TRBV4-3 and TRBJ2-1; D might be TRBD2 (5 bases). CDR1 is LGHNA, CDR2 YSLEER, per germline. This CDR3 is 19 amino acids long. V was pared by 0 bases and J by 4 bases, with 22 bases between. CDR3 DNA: TGCGCCAGCAGCCAAGAGGTAGCAATCCTAGGGAGCCGATACAATGAGCAGTTCTTC. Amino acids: CASSQEVAILGSRYNEQFF.

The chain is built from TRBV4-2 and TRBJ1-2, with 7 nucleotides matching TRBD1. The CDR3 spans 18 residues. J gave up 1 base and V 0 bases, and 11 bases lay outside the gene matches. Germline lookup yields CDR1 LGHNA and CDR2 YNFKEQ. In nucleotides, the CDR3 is TGTGCCAGCAGCCAAGAGATTTACATGGGACAGATTAACTATGGCTACACCTTC. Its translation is CASSQEIYMGQINYGYTF.

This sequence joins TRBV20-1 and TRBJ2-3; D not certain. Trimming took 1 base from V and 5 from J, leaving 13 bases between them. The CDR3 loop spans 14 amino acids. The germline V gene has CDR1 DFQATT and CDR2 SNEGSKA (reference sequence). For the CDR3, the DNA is TGCAGTGCTAGAGGGACGGGTGGTCTAGATACGCAGTATTTT. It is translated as CSARGTGGLDTQYF.

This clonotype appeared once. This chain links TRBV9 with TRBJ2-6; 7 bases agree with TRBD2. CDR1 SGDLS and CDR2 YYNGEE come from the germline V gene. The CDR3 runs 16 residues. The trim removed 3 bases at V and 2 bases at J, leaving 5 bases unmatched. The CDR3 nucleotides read TGTGCCAGCAGCGGCGCCGGGACTACTGGGGCCAACGTCCTGACTTTC. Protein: CASSGAGTTGANVLTF.

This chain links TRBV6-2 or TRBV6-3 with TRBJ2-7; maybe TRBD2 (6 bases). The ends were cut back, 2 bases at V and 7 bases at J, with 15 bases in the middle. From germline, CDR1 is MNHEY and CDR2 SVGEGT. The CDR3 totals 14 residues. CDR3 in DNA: TGTGCCAGCAGTTACCCCCGGGGGTTCGGGGAGCAGTACTTC. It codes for CASSYPRGFGEQYF.

The CDR3 region has the DNA TGCAGTGCTCTCCCGGGGGACAGGGTAGACGAGCAGTACTTC. Translating gives CSALPGDRVDEQYF. This rearrangement joins TRBV20-1 to TRBJ2-7, with 9 bases identical to TRBD1. Germline lookup yields CDR1 DFQATT and CDR2 SNEGSKA (reference sequence). The CDR3 contains 14 residues. With V trimmed by 5 bases and J by 5 bases, 10 bases remained unmatched.

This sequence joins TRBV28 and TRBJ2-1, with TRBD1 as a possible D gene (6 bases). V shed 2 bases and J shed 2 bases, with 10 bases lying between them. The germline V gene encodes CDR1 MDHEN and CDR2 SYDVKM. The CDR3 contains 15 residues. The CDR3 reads CASSLEQGTYNEQFF. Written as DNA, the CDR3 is TGTGCCAGCAGTTTAGAACAGGGAACCTACAATGAGCAGTTCTTC. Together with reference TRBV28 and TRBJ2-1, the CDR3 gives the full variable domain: DVKVTQSSRYLVKRTGEKVFLECVQDMDHENMFWYRQDPGLGLRLIYFSYDVKMKEKGDIPEGYSVSREKKERFSLILESASTNQTSMYLCASSLEQGTYNEQFFGPGTRLTVL.

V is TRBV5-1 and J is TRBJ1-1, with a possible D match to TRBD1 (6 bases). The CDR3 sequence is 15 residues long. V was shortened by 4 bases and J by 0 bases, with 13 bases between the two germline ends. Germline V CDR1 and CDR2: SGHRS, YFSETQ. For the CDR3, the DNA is TGCGCCAGCAGCCTATGGACAGCGATGAACACTGAAGCTTTCTTT. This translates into CASSLWTAMNTEAFF.

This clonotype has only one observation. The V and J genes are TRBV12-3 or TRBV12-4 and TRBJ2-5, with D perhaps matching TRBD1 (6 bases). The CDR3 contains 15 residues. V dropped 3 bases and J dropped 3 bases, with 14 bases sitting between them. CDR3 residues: CASSFPVTGEETQYF. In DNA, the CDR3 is TGTGCCAGCAGTTTCCCAGTGACAGGAGAAGAGACCCAGTACTTC.

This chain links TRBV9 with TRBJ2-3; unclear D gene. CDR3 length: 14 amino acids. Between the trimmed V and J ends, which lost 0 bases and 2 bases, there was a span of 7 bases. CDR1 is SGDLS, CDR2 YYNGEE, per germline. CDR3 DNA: TGTGCCAGCAGCGTAGAGTACCCCACAGATACGCAGTATTTT. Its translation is CASSVEYPTDTQYF.

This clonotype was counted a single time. The CDR3 DNA reads TGCGCCAGCATCCCGGGACAGGGGGAAATGAACACTGAAGCTTTCTTT. Protein sequence: CASIPGQGEMNTEAFF. This chain joins TRBV23-1 and TRBJ1-1; 11 bases fit TRBD1. TRBV23-1 is assigned to the ORF class and has an uncertain function. V gave up 7 bases and J gave up 0 bases; unmatched junction bases: 7. The CDR3 runs 16 residues.

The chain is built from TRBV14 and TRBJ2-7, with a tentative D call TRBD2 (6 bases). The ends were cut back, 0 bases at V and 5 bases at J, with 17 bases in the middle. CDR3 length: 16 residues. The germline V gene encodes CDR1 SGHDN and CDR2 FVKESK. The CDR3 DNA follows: TGTGCCAGCAGCCAAGATTGGGGGACTGGCTATCACGAGCAGTACTTC. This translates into CASSQDWGTGYHEQYF.